The entry that follows covers one TCR beta chain sequence. The data stem from a study of blood T cell repertoires in COVID-19. Study-wide background: T cells, B-cell-depleted T cells, or PBMCs supplied cDNA or gDNA.

The table came from immunoSEQ multiplex PCR; TCRdb's copy has only in-frame clones and leaves some out. Among about 160,000 clones listed, 82% were seen once. This CDR3 is built from 20 residues. The germline gives CDR1 LGHDT, CDR2 YNNKEL (reference sequence). Unmatched junction bases numbered 26, after V lost 5 bases and J lost 8 bases. This sequence originates from a woman aged 35 to 49 with COVID-19, enrolled during active disease. Sequences were obtained from peripheral blood. The chain employs TRBV3-1 (or the pseudogene TRBV3-2) and TRBJ2-3; 9 bases agree with TRBD2. In DNA, the CDR3 is TGTGCCAGCAGCGCAAGATCCCCTCTAGCGGGATATGCTAGGCCGGGTACGCAGTATTTT. This gives the protein CASSARSPLAGYARPGTQYF.